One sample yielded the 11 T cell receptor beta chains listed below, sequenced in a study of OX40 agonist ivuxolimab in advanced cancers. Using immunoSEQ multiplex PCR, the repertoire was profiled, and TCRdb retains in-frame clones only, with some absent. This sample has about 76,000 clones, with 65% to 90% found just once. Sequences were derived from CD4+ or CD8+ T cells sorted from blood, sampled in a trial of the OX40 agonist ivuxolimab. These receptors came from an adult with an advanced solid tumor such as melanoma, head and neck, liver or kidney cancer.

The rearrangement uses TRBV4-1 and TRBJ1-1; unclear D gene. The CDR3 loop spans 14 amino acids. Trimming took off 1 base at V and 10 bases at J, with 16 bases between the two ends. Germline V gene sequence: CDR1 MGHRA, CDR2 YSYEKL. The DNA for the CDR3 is TGCGCCAGCAGCCAAGGCCCAGAGAGGTATAGAGCTTTCTTT. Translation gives CASSQGPERYRAFF.

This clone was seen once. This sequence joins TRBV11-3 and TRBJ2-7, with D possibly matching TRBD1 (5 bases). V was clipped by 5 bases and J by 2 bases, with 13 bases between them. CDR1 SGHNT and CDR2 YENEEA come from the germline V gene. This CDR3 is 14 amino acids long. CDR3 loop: CASSPTAGTYEQYF. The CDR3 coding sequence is TGTGCCAGCAGCCCGACAGCAGGGACCTACGAGCAGTACTTC.

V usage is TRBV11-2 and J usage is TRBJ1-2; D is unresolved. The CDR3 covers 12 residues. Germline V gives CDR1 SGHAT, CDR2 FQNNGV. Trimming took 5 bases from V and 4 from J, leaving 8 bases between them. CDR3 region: CASSRVSYGYTF. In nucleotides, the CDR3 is TGTGCCAGCAGCCGTGTAAGCTATGGCTACACCTTC. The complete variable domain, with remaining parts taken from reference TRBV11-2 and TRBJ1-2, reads EAGVAQSPRYKIIEKRQSVAFWCNPISGHATLYWYQQILGQGPKLLIQFQNNGVVDDSQLPKDRFSAERLKGVDSTLKIQPAKLEDSAVYLCASSRVSYGYTFGSGTRLTVV.

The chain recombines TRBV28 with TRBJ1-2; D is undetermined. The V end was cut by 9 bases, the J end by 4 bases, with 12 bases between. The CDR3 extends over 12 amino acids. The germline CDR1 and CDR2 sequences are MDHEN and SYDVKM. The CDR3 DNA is TGTGCCAGTGAGAGGCGGATCTATGGCTACACCTTC. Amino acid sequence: CASERRIYGYTF.

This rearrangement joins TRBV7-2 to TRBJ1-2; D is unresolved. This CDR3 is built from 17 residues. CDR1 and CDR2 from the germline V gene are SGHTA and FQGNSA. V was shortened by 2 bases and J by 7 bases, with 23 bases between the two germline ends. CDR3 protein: CASSLSPIGISPGGYTF. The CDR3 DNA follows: TGTGCCAGCAGCTTAAGTCCTATCGGGATATCTCCGGGTGGCTACACCTTC.

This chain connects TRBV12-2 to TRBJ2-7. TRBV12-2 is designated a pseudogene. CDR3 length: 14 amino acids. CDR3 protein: CASRLVFVGGEQYF. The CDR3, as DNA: TGTGCAAGTCGCTTAGTGTTTGTTGGGGGCGAGCAGTACTTC.

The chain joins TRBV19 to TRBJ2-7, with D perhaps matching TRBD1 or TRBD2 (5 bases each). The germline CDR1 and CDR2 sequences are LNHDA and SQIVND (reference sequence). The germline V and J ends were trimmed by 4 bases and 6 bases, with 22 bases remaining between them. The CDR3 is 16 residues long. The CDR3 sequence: CASSTPRSGAVREQYF. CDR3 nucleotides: TGTGCCAGTAGTACCCCAAGGTCCGGGGCGGTCCGCGAGCAGTACTTC.

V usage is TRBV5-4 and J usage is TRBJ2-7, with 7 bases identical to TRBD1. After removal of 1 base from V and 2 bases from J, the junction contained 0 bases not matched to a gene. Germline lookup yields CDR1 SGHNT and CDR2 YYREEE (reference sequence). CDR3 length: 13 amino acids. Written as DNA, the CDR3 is TGTGCCAGCAGCTTGCAGGGGGCCTACGAGCAGTACTTC. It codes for CASSLQGAYEQYF.

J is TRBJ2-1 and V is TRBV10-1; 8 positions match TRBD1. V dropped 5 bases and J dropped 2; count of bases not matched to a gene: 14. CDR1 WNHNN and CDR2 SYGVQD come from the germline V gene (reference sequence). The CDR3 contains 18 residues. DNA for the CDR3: TGCGCCAGCAGTCCCCTCCTTAACAGGGGGAGCGCCTACAATGAGCAGTTCTTC. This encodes CASSPLLNRGSAYNEQFF.

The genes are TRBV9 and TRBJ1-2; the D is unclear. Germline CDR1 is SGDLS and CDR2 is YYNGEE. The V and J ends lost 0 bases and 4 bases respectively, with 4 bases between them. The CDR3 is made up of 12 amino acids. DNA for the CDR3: TGTGCCAGCAGCGTAGACAGCTATGGCTACACCTTC. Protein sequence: CASSVDSYGYTF.

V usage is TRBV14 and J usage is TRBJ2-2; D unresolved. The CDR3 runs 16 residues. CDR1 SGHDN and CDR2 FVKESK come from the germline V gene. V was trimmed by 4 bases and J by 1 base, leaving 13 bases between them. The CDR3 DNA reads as TGTGCCAGCAGCCCCCGTCCAGGAAAGAACACCGGGGAGCTGTTTTTT. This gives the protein CASSPRPGKNTGELFF.